Listed below are T cell receptor beta chains from one sample, sequenced in a study of human T cells and chemical hapten exposure. From the RACE reads, TCRdb called clonotypes with MiXCR, one entry per CDR3 protein. Of under 50,000 distinct CDR3 sequences listed, more than 9.5% were seen once; the top ten hold approximately 2.2%. The specimen was whole blood, collected in connection with sensitization to the hapten diphenylcyclopropenone (DPC). The receptors here all came from a woman aged 40-49 years with alopecia areata. Some clones in this sample may be carry-over from other donors' samples. Each CDR3 is given with its conserved first and last residue. A D gene is named only where the DNA matches it firmly. Not all rows give a size; the values are once, few, many and, for expanded clones, a class.

clone_size v_call d_call cdr3_aa
many TRBV10-3 TRBD1 CAISESRGLGNTIYF
many TRBV5-1 - CASSFSQGTEAFF
- TRBV6-2/TRBV6-3 - CASREDGNTEAFF
many TRBV2 - CASSSGSAGYEQYF
few TRBV5-1 - CASSSRRVMTGELFF
few TRBV5-1 - CASSLDGTRADTQYF
many TRBV24-1 - CATSDPGQNYGYTF
- TRBV28 TRBD1 CASTGTAVFNYGYTF
once TRBV28 - CASSLYPGSYEQYF
- TRBV7-2 - CASSLSGLPNNEQFF
- TRBV2 - CASSGTGGNQPQHF
few TRBV20-1 - CSARDRREGVGYNSPLHF
- TRBV6-5 - CASSYRVSSPLHF
- TRBV11-2 - CASSYGGEEKLFF
few TRBV7-9 TRBD2 CASSSSGRSSNEQFF
many TRBV28 - CASSLEITEAFF
few TRBV19 TRBD1 CASSIVGQRVNQPQHF
- TRBV28 - CASKPGGGSKETQYF
many TRBV4-3 - CASSQGGLLQETQYF
few TRBV10-3 - CAISDPGFYGYTF
many TRBV7-9 - CASSPGEGIQYF
few TRBV5-6 - CASSVQGAGANVLTF
- TRBV29-1 - CSGGTNEKLFF
many TRBV7-9 - CASSFGVDTEAFF
many TRBV28 TRBD2 CASSSPVGGDDF
- TRBV9 - CASSVGVRHTDTQYF
- TRBV7-9 - CASSPEAWQGNTEAFF
many TRBV28 TRBD1 CASSSGQGYGYTF
many TRBV29-1 - CSVEDFGNTEAFF
many TRBV11-2 - CASSLDYPNFPSTDTQYF
many TRBV19 - CASSMRPRSDEKLFF
few TRBV12-3/TRBV12-4 TRBD2 CASSFYASGVTDTQYF
- TRBV6-2/TRBV6-3 TRBD2 CASRLPTSGTDTQYF
- TRBV29-1 TRBD1 CSVDGQGNYEQFF
- TRBV7-2 TRBD1 CASSSITGTVKYNEQFF
few TRBV29-1 TRBD1 CSVEGQANTEAFF
- TRBV10-1 - CASSPGSGSGANVLTF
few TRBV18 TRBD1 CASSPRVGTGVGYEQYF
few TRBV4-1 - CASSQGGPFTNTEAFF
many TRBV20-1 - CTPTAGRDTEAFF
many TRBV5-4 - CASRPGTDSYNEQFF
many TRBV20-1 - CSARYPALGGGSPQHF
- TRBV5-1 - CASSLEGLVYEQYF
few TRBV28 TRBD1 CASRVPTGTGFVEQYF
many TRBV7-9 TRBD1 CASSLVGTGVNEQFF
many TRBV28 - CASSDSNETQYF
- TRBV5-5 TRBD1 CASSPETGRVNTEAFF
- TRBV4-1 - CASSPTDFQETQYF
few TRBV28 TRBD1 CASSLYRGRSTDTQYF
many TRBV6-6 - CASNPRDPPMGQYF
many TRBV18 TRBD1 CASSPSDRGYEQFF
- TRBV20-1 - CSASSGVRRNQPQHF
few TRBV27 - CASSSTGATGMYSPLHF
many TRBV20-1 - CSASSSRGVDYGYTF
- TRBV5-1 - CASSEDAEQYF